The next 6 T cell receptor beta chains were all read from a single sample in a study of blood T cell repertoires in COVID-19. The data were produced by immunoSEQ multiplex PCR, yet TCRdb's version contains in-frame clones alone and is incomplete. Of 430,000 or so clones listed, approximately 90% are singletons. Sample: PBMCs or T cells enriched from blood (not recorded which). The source of these receptors is a woman between 35 and 50 years old who had recovered from COVID-19.

The V call is TRBV5-5, the J call TRBJ2-7; maybe TRBD2 (6 bases). CDR1 SGHKS and CDR2 YYEKEE come from the germline V gene (reference sequence). CDR3 length equals 15 residues. The germline V and J ends were trimmed by 5 bases and 0 bases, with 15 bases remaining between them. The CDR3 region is CASSLIPTSSYEQYF. In DNA form, the CDR3 reads TGTGCCAGCAGTTTAATCCCGACTAGCTCCTACGAGCAGTACTTC.

V gene TRBV3-1 (or the pseudogene TRBV3-2) combines with J gene TRBJ1-2; 8 bases agree with TRBD1. V trimming: 3 bases; J trimming: 5 bases; junction bases outside the gene matches: 8. Looked up from germline, CDR1 is LGHDT and CDR2 is YNNKEL (reference sequence). The CDR3 is 15 residues long. The CDR3 protein is CASSQSSRDRYGYTF. For the CDR3, the DNA is TGTGCCAGCAGCCAGTCGTCCCGGGACAGGTATGGCTACACCTTC.

The rearrangement links TRBV12-5 to TRBJ1-1; the D gene is possibly TRBD1 (6 bases). Per the germline V gene, CDR1 is LGHNT and CDR2 is FRNRAP. The CDR3 runs 21 residues. Trimming cost V 1 base and J 11 bases, with 38 bases left between them. The CDR3 sequence: CASGLDGTRDINPPFVRAAFF. The CDR3 coding sequence is TGTGCTAGTGGTTTGGATGGGACCCGGGACATCAACCCCCCATTCGTTAGAGCGGCTTTCTTT.

The chain links TRBV4-3 to TRBJ2-6; 7 nucleotides match TRBD1. V was clipped by 4 bases and J by 0 bases; unmatched bases: 6. The CDR3 is 17 amino acids. CDR1 and CDR2 from the germline V gene are LGHNA and YSLEER. CDR3 coding DNA: TGCGCCAGCAGCCTAATGACAGGGAGCTCTGGGGCCAACGTCCTGACTTTC. Its protein is CASSLMTGSSGANVLTF.

J is TRBJ2-7 and V is TRBV29-1; 11 bases line up with TRBD2. The CDR3 contains 16 residues. Germline values: CDR1 SQVTM, CDR2 ANQGSEA. J gave up 1 base and V 5 bases, and 10 bases lay outside the gene matches. CDR3 sequence (DNA): TGCAGCGTTTCTCCCTTAGCGGGAGGGTCATCCTACGAGCAGTACTTC. Amino acids: CSVSPLAGGSSYEQYF.

V gene TRBV7-2 combines with J gene TRBJ2-1; 10 bases match TRBD1. With V trimmed by 3 bases and J by 7 bases, 6 bases remained unmatched. The CDR3 has 15 amino acids. CDR1 and CDR2 from the germline V gene are SGHTA and FQGNSA. The CDR3 DNA sequence: TGTGCCAGCAGCTTTCCGGGACAGGGGAGAAATGAGCAGTTCTTC. It is translated as CASSFPGQGRNEQFF.